The rows below give T cell receptor beta chains drawn from one sample of a study of spatial heterogeneity in lung cancer. Via MiXCR, TCRdb re-called the 5' RACE reads, giving one row per CDR3 protein. The sample yields roughly 75,000 distinct CDR3 sequences, roughly 15% seen once. Sequenced here: PBMCs, sampled at surgery. The receptor source for this set is a male donor with early-stage non-small cell lung cancer. Each CDR3 is given with its conserved first and last residue. Fields, in order: V gene, clone size, D gene, J gene, CDR3 protein, CDR3 DNA. D genes are given only for firm matches. Size is omitted from some rows. Given values are once, few, many or a class for expanded clones.

TRBV3-1	few	TRBD2	TRBJ2-7	CASSQVAGGRTYEQYF	TGTGCCAGCAGCCAAGTAGCGGGAGGACGAACCTACGAGCAGTACTTC
TRBV6-1	NA	NA	TRBJ1-1	CASSPTNEAFF	TGTGCCAGCAGCCCCACAAATGAAGCTTTCTTT
TRBV6-5	few	TRBD1	TRBJ2-7	CASSYRDSTYEQYF	TGTGCCAGCAGTTACCGGGACAGCACCTACGAGCAGTACTTC
TRBV10-3	many	NA	TRBJ1-1	CAISDGTLEAFF	TGTGCCATCAGTGACGGGACCCTTGAAGCTTTCTTT
TRBV6-4	many	NA	TRBJ2-6	CASSPGTTFGANVLTF	NA
TRBV10-3	few	TRBD1	TRBJ2-7	CAISESGRGRMSYEQYF	TGTGCCATCAGTGAGTCTGGCAGGGGGCGGATGTCCTACGAGCAGTACTTC
TRBV5-1	NA	TRBD1	TRBJ2-5	CASSLDGTGQETQYF	TGCGCCAGCAGCCTCGACGGGACAGGGCAAGAGACCCAGTACTTC
TRBV5-8	few	NA	TRBJ2-2	CASSLNNAGELFF	TGTGCCAGCAGCCTCAACAATGCCGGGGAGCTGTTTTTT
TRBV7-3	few	TRBD2	TRBJ2-1	CASSSWTSGSSYNEQFF	TGTGCCAGCAGCTCTTGGACTAGCGGGAGCTCCTACAATGAGCAGTTCTTC
TRBV5-1	NA	NA	TRBJ1-1	CASSGPSNTEAFF	TGCGCCAGCAGCGGGCCGTCGAACACTGAAGCTTTCTTT
TRBV24-1	NA	TRBD2	TRBJ2-5	CATRLAAQETQYF	TGTGCCACCAGGCTAGCGGCCCAAGAGACCCAGTACTTC
TRBV5-4	many	NA	TRBJ1-2	CASSLFGTDGYTF	TGTGCCAGCAGCTTGTTTGGTACAGACGGCTACACCTTC
TRBV19	few	NA	TRBJ1-4	CASSIVGGPAGKLFF	TGTGCCAGTAGTATAGTAGGAGGGCCCGCGGGAAAACTGTTTTTT
TRBV5-4	many	NA	TRBJ2-1	CASSLNFGNNEQFF	TGTGCCAGCAGCTTGAATTTCGGGAACAATGAGCAGTTCTTC
TRBV7-2	many	TRBD2	TRBJ2-2	CASSSAGLAGVVRELFF	TGTGCCAGCAGCTCCGCGGGACTAGCGGGAGTTGTGCGGGAGCTGTTTTTT
TRBV5-1	NA	NA	TRBJ1-1	CARIPTGINTEAFF	TGCGCCAGGATCCCGACAGGAATAAACACTGAAGCTTTCTTT
TRBV2	many	NA	TRBJ2-3	CASRGGSSTDTQYF	TGTGCCAGCAGGGGCGGGTCCAGCACAGATACGCAGTATTTT
TRBV7-8	NA	NA	TRBJ2-6	CASTRWAGPAGANVLTF	TGTGCCAGCACTCGCTGGGCCGGGCCCGCTGGGGCCAACGTCCTGACTTTC
TRBV27	few	NA	TRBJ2-7	CASSFEGIRYEQYF	TGTGCCAGCAGTTTTGAAGGCATACGCTACGAGCAGTACTTC
TRBV5-1	NA	NA	TRBJ2-5	CASSFESETQYF	TGCGCCAGCAGCTTCGAGTCAGAGACCCAGTACTTC
TRBV29-1	few	NA	TRBJ1-2	CSVVSGRDGYTF	TGCAGCGTTGTATCAGGGAGAGATGGCTACACCTTC
TRBV7-2	NA	NA	TRBJ2-3	CASSLVLGTDTQYF	TGTGCCAGCAGCCTCGTACTAGGAACAGATACGCAGTATTTT
TRBV20-1	NA	TRBD1	TRBJ1-1	CSASLGGTGGAFF	TGCAGTGCTAGCCTAGGCGGGACAGGGGGAGCTTTCTTT
TRBV12-3/TRBV12-4	once	NA	TRBJ2-7	CASSFWGEQYF	TGTGCCAGCAGTTTTTGGGGAGAGCAGTACTTC
TRBV20-1	few	TRBD2	TRBJ2-1	CSAYGTRRDEQFF	TGCAGTGCTTACGGGACTAGGAGGGATGAGCAGTTCTTC
TRBV7-9	NA	TRBD2	TRBJ2-1	CASSLTVGLAETEQFF	TGTGCCAGCAGCCTCACGGTGGGGCTAGCGGAGACCGAGCAGTTCTTC
TRBV5-6	NA	NA	TRBJ1-2	CASAPVAANYGYTF	TGTGCCAGCGCCCCCGTGGCAGCTAACTATGGCTACACCTTC
TRBV7-6	NA	NA	TRBJ1-1	CASSPAATGITEAFF	TGTGCCAGCAGCCCCGCCGCTACAGGGATCACTGAAGCTTTCTTT
TRBV20-1	many	NA	TRBJ2-7	CSARGSDHGVDEQYF	TGCAGTGCTAGAGGTTCCGATCACGGAGTTGACGAGCAGTACTTC
TRBV20-1	NA	NA	TRBJ2-7	CSAAGTRFGYEQYF	TGCAGTGCTGCCGGGACTCGTTTTGGGTACGAGCAGTACTTC
TRBV12-3/TRBV12-4	many	NA	TRBJ2-1	CASSRDLANEQFF	TGTGCCAGCAGCCGCGACCTAGCGAATGAGCAGTTCTTC
TRBV29-1	many	NA	TRBJ2-3	CSVVVEGRGKDTQYF	TGCAGCGTTGTGGTGGAGGGGAGAGGTAAAGATACGCAGTATTTT
TRBV12-3/TRBV12-4	many	TRBD2	TRBJ2-2	CASSYSGSNTGELFF	TGTGCCAGCAGTTATAGCGGGTCGAACACCGGGGAGCTGTTTTTT
TRBV4-1	few	NA	TRBJ2-7	CASSRSTAYEQYF	TGCGCCAGCAGCCGATCGACAGCCTACGAGCAGTACTTC
TRBV2	NA	TRBD1	TRBJ1-1	CVSFSLQGITEAFF	TGTGTCAGCTTTTCACTACAGGGGATCACTGAAGCTTTCTTT
TRBV7-3	many	NA	TRBJ2-2	CASGYTGELFF	TGTGCTAGCGGATACACCGGGGAGCTGTTTTTT
TRBV4-2	few	TRBD2	TRBJ2-2	CASSQAYPEASGRGTGELFF	TGTGCCAGCAGCCAGGCCTACCCGGAGGCTAGCGGGAGGGGTACCGGGGAGCTGTTTTTT
TRBV18	few	NA	TRBJ1-2	CASSLGGRYGYTF	TGTGCCAGCTCACTCGGTGGGCGGTATGGCTACACCTTC
TRBV7-8	few	NA	TRBJ2-3	CASSLQVHTQYF	TGTGCCAGCAGCCTTCAGGTCCATACGCAGTATTTT
TRBV20-1	NA	NA	TRBJ2-7	CSASAGGSVYEQYF	TGCAGTGCTAGTGCCGGAGGGTCAGTCTACGAGCAGTACTTC
TRBV19	NA	NA	TRBJ2-1	CASSRDAGWNEQFF	TGTGCCAGTAGTCGGGACGCAGGTTGGAATGAGCAGTTCTTC
TRBV10-3	many	NA	TRBJ2-1	CAISASVLRDEQFF	TGTGCCATCAGTGCGTCGGTCCTAAGGGATGAGCAGTTCTTC
TRBV5-4	few	NA	TRBJ2-7	CASSLGNPYEQYF	TGTGCCAGCAGCTTGGGTAACCCCTACGAGCAGTACTTC
TRBV30	many	NA	TRBJ2-3	CAWSVPGSDTQYF	TGTGCCTGGAGTGTACCCGGATCAGATACGCAGTATTTT
TRBV15	NA	TRBD1	TRBJ1-1	CATSGQGRGFAEAFF	TGTGCCACCAGCGGACAGGGTAGGGGATTCGCTGAAGCTTTCTTT
TRBV5-5	few	NA	TRBJ1-5	CASSRGSGDREPQHF	TGTGCCAGCAGCCGGGGCTCGGGGGATAGGGAGCCCCAGCATTTT
TRBV7-6	NA	NA	TRBJ1-3	CASSEQAGSSGNTIYF	TGTGCCAGCAGCGAACAGGCGGGGAGCTCTGGAAACACCATATATTTT
TRBV5-4	NA	NA	TRBJ2-2	CASTPVGPNTGELFF	TGTGCCAGCACCCCGGTGGGGCCGAACACCGGGGAGCTGTTTTTT
TRBV9	NA	TRBD1	TRBJ1-3	CASSPQGDSGNTIYF	TGTGCCAGCAGCCCCCAGGGGGACTCTGGAAACACCATATATTTT
TRBV6-2/TRBV6-3	NA	NA	TRBJ2-6	CASSYLSPSGANVLTF	TGTGCCAGCAGTTACCTGTCGCCGTCTGGGGCCAACGTCCTGACTTTC
TRBV20-1	NA	NA	TRBJ1-1	CSVAGRQTEAFF	TGCAGTGTGGCAGGGAGGCAAACTGAAGCTTTCTTT
TRBV5-6	NA	NA	TRBJ2-7	CASSITTYEQYF	TGTGCCAGCAGCATAACCACCTACGAGCAGTACTTC
TRBV6-2/TRBV6-3	NA	TRBD1	TRBJ2-1	CASSHDRGLSYNEQFF	TGTGCCAGCAGCCACGACAGGGGGCTATCCTACAATGAGCAGTTCTTC
TRBV20-1	few	NA	TRBJ1-4	CSAPGQSNEKLFF	TGCAGTGCTCCCGGACAGTCTAATGAAAAACTGTTTTTT
TRBV6-6	few	NA	TRBJ2-5	CASSLQGGPEETQYF	TGTGCCAGCAGTTTACAGGGTGGACCCGAAGAGACCCAGTACTTC
TRBV5-1	few	NA	TRBJ1-1	CASSSRGLQNTEAFF	TGCGCCAGCAGCTCGAGGGGGTTACAGAACACTGAAGCTTTCTTT
TRBV11-2	many	NA	TRBJ1-5	CASSTDGGNQPQHF	TGTGCCAGCAGCACGGACGGGGGCAATCAGCCCCAGCATTTT
TRBV2	few	NA	TRBJ2-3	CASSDPDTQYF	TGTGCCAGCAGTGATCCTGATACGCAGTATTTT
TRBV4-2	many	NA	TRBJ1-3	CASSQDGQGLLNTIYF	TGTGCCAGCAGCCAAGATGGGCAGGGCTTGCTAAACACCATATATTTT